This TCR beta chain was obtained from a study of post-analysis software for immune sequencing data. Unique molecular identifiers featured in each of the TCR beta cDNA libraries. TCRdb called the PCR reads again in MiXCR, with one record for every CDR3 protein. The table has about 260,000 distinct CDR3 sequences, 30% to 45% seen once. Germline lookup yields CDR1 LGHNA and CDR2 YNFKEQ. The V segment lost 0 bases and the J segment 4 bases; nucleotides outside the gene matches: 10. This CDR3 is built from 17 residues. Findings and caveats of the study: Those with multiple sclerosis, the patient group, showed significantly lower normalized Chao1 diversity than controls. Patients used roughly five TRBV segments, including TRBV5-6, TRBV5-1 and TRBV20-1, more often than controls.

To note about this clonotype: Its target is not known.

The TCR sequence derives from a girl aged 5 to 17 with multiple sclerosis. The sequenced material came from blood. The chain employs TRBV4-2 and TRBJ2-7, with 9 positions matching TRBD1. The CDR3 region is CASSQDDALGQGYEQYF. CDR3 DNA: TGTGCCAGCAGCCAAGACGATGCGCTGGGACAGGGTTACGAGCAGTACTTC.